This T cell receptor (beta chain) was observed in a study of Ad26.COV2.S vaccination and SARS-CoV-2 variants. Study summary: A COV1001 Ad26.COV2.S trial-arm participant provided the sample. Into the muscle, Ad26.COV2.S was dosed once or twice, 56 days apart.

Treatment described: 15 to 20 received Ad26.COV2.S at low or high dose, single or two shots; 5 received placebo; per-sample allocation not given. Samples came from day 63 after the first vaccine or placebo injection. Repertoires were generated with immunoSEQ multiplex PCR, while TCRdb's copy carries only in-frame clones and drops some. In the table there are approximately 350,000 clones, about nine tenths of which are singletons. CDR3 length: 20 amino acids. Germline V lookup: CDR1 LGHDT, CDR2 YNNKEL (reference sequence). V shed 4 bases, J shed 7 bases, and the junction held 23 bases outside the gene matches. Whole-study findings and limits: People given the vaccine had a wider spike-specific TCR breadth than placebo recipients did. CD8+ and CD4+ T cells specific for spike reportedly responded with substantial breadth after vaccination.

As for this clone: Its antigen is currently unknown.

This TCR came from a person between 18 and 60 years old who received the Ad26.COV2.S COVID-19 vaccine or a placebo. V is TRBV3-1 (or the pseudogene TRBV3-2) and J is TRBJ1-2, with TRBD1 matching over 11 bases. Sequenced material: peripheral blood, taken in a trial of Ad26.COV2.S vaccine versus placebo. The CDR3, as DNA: TGTGCCAGCAGCCGTAATCGGGTTGCGGGACAGGGGGGACTTGGTGGTGGCTACACCTTC. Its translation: CASSRNRVAGQGGLGGGYTF.